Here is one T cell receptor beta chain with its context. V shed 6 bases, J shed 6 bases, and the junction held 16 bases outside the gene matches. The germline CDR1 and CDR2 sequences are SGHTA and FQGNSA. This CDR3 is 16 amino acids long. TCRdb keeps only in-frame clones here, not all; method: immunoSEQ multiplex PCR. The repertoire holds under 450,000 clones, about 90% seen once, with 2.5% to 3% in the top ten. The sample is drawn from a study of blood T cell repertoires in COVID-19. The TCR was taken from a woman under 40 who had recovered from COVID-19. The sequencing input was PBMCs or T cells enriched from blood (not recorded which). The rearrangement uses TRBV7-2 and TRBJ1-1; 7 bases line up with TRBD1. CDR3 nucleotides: TGTGCCAGCAGTTTCCCTCCCACCACAGGGGTGGCTGAAGCTTTCTTT. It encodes CASSFPPTTGVAEAFF.